The 32 T cell receptor beta chains below were found in one sample sequenced in a study of T cells after posttransplantation cyclophosphamide. Sequenced by immunoSEQ multiplex PCR; TCRdb stores in-frame clones only, minus some. The sample carries roughly 3,400 clones, 95% recorded once. Sequenced: naive CD8+ T cells sorted from PBMCs. These receptors all stem from a woman in her 50s in good health and a related stem cell transplant donor.

The V call is TRBV27, the J call TRBJ1-5; 10 nucleotides line up with TRBD1. V trimming: 5 bases; J trimming: 2 bases; junction bases outside the gene matches: 12. CDR1 and CDR2 from the germline V gene are MNHEY and SMNVEV (reference sequence). The CDR3 is made up of 18 amino acids. The CDR3 is CASSRYPLGQGGNQPQHF. The DNA of the CDR3 is TGTGCCAGCAGTCGGTATCCCCTCGGACAGGGGGGCAATCAGCCCCAGCATTTT.

The J gene is TRBJ1-1, the V gene TRBV27; a possible D gene is TRBD1 (5 bases). The CDR3 spans 15 residues. Looked up from germline, CDR1 is MNHEY and CDR2 is SMNVEV (reference sequence). V was clipped by 6 bases and J by 3 bases, with 17 bases between them. The CDR3 loop reads CASRHDQGPHTEAFF. CDR3 bases: TGTGCCAGCAGACATGACCAGGGTCCCCACACTGAAGCTTTCTTT.

This chain connects TRBV19 to TRBJ2-1; TRBD2 matches at 10 bases. The CDR3 covers 14 residues. The V gene's germline CDR1 is LNHDA and CDR2 SQIVND (reference sequence). V lost 10 bases to trimming and J lost 6 bases; unmatched junction nucleotides: 9. The CDR3 DNA reads as TGTGCCACGGGGCTAGCGGGAGTGCGCAATGAGCAGTTCTTC. The encoded protein is CATGLAGVRNEQFF.

The chain recombines TRBV7-9 with TRBJ2-5; 9 bases map to TRBD1. V shed 8 bases and J 4 bases; nucleotides not matched to a gene: 8. Germline assignment: CDR1 SEHNR and CDR2 FQNEAQ (reference sequence). The CDR3 sequence is 14 residues long. The CDR3 DNA is TGTGCCAGCTCGGGACAGGGATGGGGAGAGACCCAGTACTTC. Translated: CASSGQGWGETQYF.

V and J are TRBV29-1 and TRBJ2-3, with 11 bases aligning to TRBD2. Germline lookup yields CDR1 SQVTM and CDR2 ANQGSEA. The CDR3 has 15 amino acids. The junction had 9 bases not matched to a gene; V was cut back by 6 bases and J by 4 bases. CDR3 DNA: TGCAGCGTAGACCTAGCGGGAGGTATCCCAGATACGCAGTATTTT. Protein sequence: CSVDLAGGIPDTQYF.

The genes are TRBV9 and TRBJ2-3; D is undetermined. V lost 0 bases and J 0 bases, leaving 11 bases between the germline ends. The CDR3 loop spans 16 amino acids. Germline V gene data show CDR1 as SGDLS and CDR2 as YYNGEE. The CDR3 region is CASSVAAGSSTDTQYF. For the CDR3, the DNA is TGTGCCAGCAGCGTAGCTGCCGGGTCAAGCACAGATACGCAGTATTTT. Full variable domain (remainder filled in from reference TRBV9 and TRBJ2-3): DSGVTQTPKHLITATGQRVTLRCSPRSGDLSVYWYQQSLDQGLQFLIQYYNGEERAKGNILERFSAQQFPDLHSELNLSSLELGDSALYFCASSVAAGSSTDTQYFGPGTRLTVL.

The chain uses TRBV9 and TRBJ2-5, with D tentatively TRBD1 (5 bases). Looked up from germline, CDR1 is SGDLS and CDR2 is YYNGEE. The CDR3 length is 15 residues. Trimming stripped 4 bases from V and 2 bases from J, with 15 bases between. CDR3 residues: CASSPVGAVQETQYF. CDR3 bases: TGTGCCAGCAGCCCTGTTGGGGCAGTTCAAGAGACCCAGTACTTC.

The rearrangement uses TRBV7-8 and TRBJ2-7; TRBD1 aligns across 10 bases. CDR3 size: 16 residues. Trimming at V came to 5 bases and at J to 2 bases, leaving 9 bases not matched to a gene. The germline V gene encodes CDR1 SGHVS and CDR2 FQNEAQ. The CDR3 region has the DNA TGTGCCAGCAGCGGCCTGGGACAGGGGACCCCCTACGAGCAGTACTTC. Translating gives CASSGLGQGTPYEQYF. The full variable domain, in which reference TRBV7-8 and TRBJ2-7 provide the parts outside the CDR3, is GAGVSQSPRYKVAKRGQDVALRCDPISGHVSLFWYQQALGQGPEFLTYFQNEAQLDKSGLPSDRFFAERPEGSVSTLKIQRTQQEDSAVYLCASSGLGQGTPYEQYFGPGTRLTVT.

This clone has a single count. The rearrangement uses TRBV27 and TRBJ2-1; TRBD2 is a possible D gene (5 bases). Germline CDR1 and CDR2: MNHEY and SMNVEV (reference sequence). The V gene lost 4 bases and the J gene lost 4 bases, with 11 bases spanning the gap. There are 14 residues in the CDR3. The CDR3 reads CASSYTGEYNEQFF. The CDR3 DNA follows: TGTGCCAGCAGTTATACCGGGGAATACAATGAGCAGTTCTTC.

This chain uses TRBV28 with TRBJ2-3, with D tentatively TRBD2 (5 bases). The germline V and J ends were trimmed by 6 bases and 2 bases, with 9 bases remaining between them. CDR1 is MDHEN, CDR2 SYDVKM, per germline. The CDR3 contains 13 residues. CDR3 bases: TGTGCCAGCAGGAGCGGAGCCACAGATACGCAGTATTTT. This translates into CASRSGATDTQYF. Full variable domain (rest looked up from reference TRBV28 and TRBJ2-3): DVKVTQSSRYLVKRTGEKVFLECVQDMDHENMFWYRQDPGLGLRLIYFSYDVKMKEKGDIPEGYSVSREKKERFSLILESASTNQTSMYLCASRSGATDTQYFGPGTRLTVL.

This sequence joins TRBV7-9 and TRBJ2-7; D remains unclear. The germline gives CDR1 SEHNR, CDR2 FQNEAQ (reference sequence). V lost 5 bases, J lost 3 bases, and 5 bases lay in between. The CDR3 extends over 11 amino acids. The CDR3 here is CASSPYYEQYF. The CDR3 region has the DNA TGTGCCAGCAGCCCCTACTACGAGCAGTACTTC.

V gene TRBV5-4 combines with J gene TRBJ2-7, with 13 bases lining up with TRBD2. This CDR3 has 16 residues. J was trimmed by 2 bases and V by 4 bases; bases with no gene match: 6. Germline CDR1 and CDR2: SGHNT and YYREEE (reference sequence). Here the CDR3 reads CASSKPTSGRPYEQYF. In DNA, the CDR3 is TGTGCCAGCAGCAAACCGACTAGCGGGAGGCCCTACGAGCAGTACTTC.

V gene TRBV6-1 combines with J gene TRBJ2-7, with a tentative D call TRBD2 (5 bases). CDR3 length: 16 residues. Per germline, CDR1 MNHNS and CDR2 SASEGT. V lost 2 bases and J 3 bases, leaving 17 bases between the germline ends. CDR3 amino acids: CASSESAWGVGYEQYF. CDR3 in DNA: TGTGCCAGCAGTGAAAGCGCCTGGGGAGTTGGCTACGAGCAGTACTTC.

The V call is TRBV9, the J call TRBJ2-1, with TRBD1 as a possible D gene (6 bases). Germline lookup yields CDR1 SGDLS and CDR2 YYNGEE. Trimming cost V 4 bases and J 5 bases, with 16 bases left between them. The CDR3 contains 15 residues. The CDR3 DNA reads TGTGCCAGCAGCCCGACGCAGGGGTCGGACAATGAGCAGTTCTTC. It codes for CASSPTQGSDNEQFF. The full variable domain, with the rest looked up from reference TRBV9 and TRBJ2-1, is DSGVTQTPKHLITATGQRVTLRCSPRSGDLSVYWYQQSLDQGLQFLIQYYNGEERAKGNILERFSAQQFPDLHSELNLSSLELGDSALYFCASSPTQGSDNEQFFGPGTRLTVL.

The chain carries TRBV11-2 and TRBJ2-1; possibly TRBD2 for D (5 bases). The V and J ends lost 7 bases and 6 bases respectively, with 13 bases between them. CDR1 and CDR2 from the germline V gene are SGHAT and FQNNGV. This CDR3 has 13 residues. CDR3 amino acids: CASNTGEANEQFF. CDR3 DNA sequence: TGTGCCAGCAACACCGGGGAAGCCAATGAGCAGTTCTTC.

This chain links TRBV27 with TRBJ2-1; 7 nucleotides line up with TRBD2. With V trimmed by 3 bases and J by 6 bases, 5 bases remained unmatched. CDR3 length: 14 residues. CDR1 MNHEY and CDR2 SMNVEV come from the germline V gene (reference sequence). As DNA, the CDR3 is TGTGCCAGCAGTTTGTTAGGGGAGGGCAATGAGCAGTTCTTC. It is translated as CASSLLGEGNEQFF.

The chain combines TRBV4-1 with TRBJ1-6; no definite D call. This CDR3 contains 14 residues. V was trimmed by 4 bases and J by 5 bases, leaving 9 bases between them. CDR1 and CDR2 from the germline V gene are MGHRA and YSYEKL. In DNA form, the CDR3 reads TGCGCCAGCAGCCTCGCCCGAGATAATTCACCCCTCCACTTT. This gives the protein CASSLARDNSPLHF.

The chain carries TRBV11-2 and TRBJ2-7; possible D gene TRBD1, 6 bases. The CDR3 has 18 amino acids. The V gene's germline CDR1 is SGHAT and CDR2 FQNNGV. Between the trimmed V and J ends, which lost 1 base and 5 bases, there was a span of 24 bases. CDR3 in DNA: TGTGCCAGCAGCTTAGGAGGAGTGGACAGCAACCTTTACAACGAGCAGTACTTC. Its translation: CASSLGGVDSNLYNEQYF. Full variable domain (rest looked up from reference TRBV11-2 and TRBJ2-7): EAGVAQSPRYKIIEKRQSVAFWCNPISGHATLYWYQQILGQGPKLLIQFQNNGVVDDSQLPKDRFSAERLKGVDSTLKIQPAKLEDSAVYLCASSLGGVDSNLYNEQYFGPGTRLTVT.

V and J are TRBV19 and TRBJ2-3; 11 bases are a match to TRBD2. The CDR3 is made up of 15 amino acids. Per germline, CDR1 LNHDA and CDR2 SQIVND (reference sequence). With V trimmed by 6 bases and J by 1 base, 3 bases remained unmatched. CDR3 bases: TGTGCCAGTAGCCTAGCGGGAGGCGGCACAGATACGCAGTATTTT. This codes for CASSLAGGGTDTQYF.

This rearrangement joins TRBV27 to TRBJ1-1; 8 bases fit TRBD1. The CDR3 is made up of 14 amino acids. CDR1 is MNHEY and CDR2 is SMNVEV in the germline V gene (reference sequence). With V trimmed by 8 bases and J by 4 bases, 9 bases remained unmatched. This CDR3 reads CASYTGGSGTEAFF. In DNA, the CDR3 is TGTGCCAGCTACACAGGGGGAAGTGGCACTGAAGCTTTCTTT.

This clone was seen just once. The rearrangement links TRBV27 to TRBJ2-7, with a weak D call TRBD2 (6 bases). This CDR3 comprises 13 residues. V was trimmed by 5 bases and J by 3 bases, leaving 11 bases between them. CDR1 is MNHEY, CDR2 SMNVEV, per germline (reference sequence). The DNA of the CDR3 is TGTGCCAGCAGTCCCGGGACTTTCTACGAGCAGTACTTC. Translation: CASSPGTFYEQYF.

J is TRBJ2-3 and V is TRBV27; 9 bases are a match to TRBD1. The CDR3 has 16 residues. Germline assignment: CDR1 MNHEY and CDR2 SMNVEV (reference sequence). With V trimmed by 4 bases and J by 0 bases, 5 bases remained unmatched. CDR3 in DNA: TGTGCCAGCAGTTCGATTGGGACAGGGAGCACAGATACGCAGTATTTT. This codes for CASSSIGTGSTDTQYF.

The rearrangement uses TRBV6-5 and TRBJ2-3, with D possibly being TRBD2 (6 bases). The CDR3 is made up of 15 amino acids. V was trimmed by 0 bases and J by 0 bases, leaving 7 bases between them. Germline loops: CDR1 MNHEY, CDR2 SVGAGI. The CDR3 sequence is CASSYSRGSTDTQYF. The DNA for the CDR3 is TGTGCCAGCAGTTACTCGCGGGGCAGCACAGATACGCAGTATTTT.

The V and J genes are TRBV7-6 and TRBJ2-3, with D possibly being TRBD2 (6 bases). Germline V gene data show CDR1 as SGHVS and CDR2 as FNYEAQ. The CDR3 runs 17 residues. V lost 4 bases, J lost 0 bases, and 17 bases lay in between. The CDR3, as DNA: TGTGCCAGCAGCTGGGGACCGGGAGTGACTAGCACAGATACGCAGTATTTT. It encodes CASSWGPGVTSTDTQYF.

This chain links TRBV13 with TRBJ1-1; possibly TRBD1 for D (6 bases). The V and J ends lost 3 bases and 8 bases respectively, with 7 bases between them. This CDR3 contains 11 residues. In germline, CDR1 is PRHDT, CDR2 FYEKMQ (reference sequence). The CDR3 nucleotides are TGTGCCAGCAGCTTCGACAGGGAAGCTTTCTTT. Protein product: CASSFDREAFF.

V and J are TRBV27 and TRBJ2-2, with 10 bases fitting TRBD1. Looked up from germline, CDR1 is MNHEY and CDR2 is SMNVEV (reference sequence). V shed 5 bases, J shed 6 bases, and the junction held 6 bases outside the gene matches. The CDR3 extends over 15 amino acids. In DNA, the CDR3 is TGTGCCAGCAGTCGCGGGACAGGGGTGGCCGGGGAGCTGTTTTTT. It translates to CASSRGTGVAGELFF.

The chain links TRBV9 to TRBJ2-7, with TRBD2 matching 8 bases. This CDR3 is built from 14 residues. J gave up 4 bases and V 2 bases, and 5 bases lay outside the gene matches. Germline V gene data show CDR1 as SGDLS and CDR2 as YYNGEE. The CDR3 is CASSVGLAGYEQYF. The CDR3 DNA follows: TGTGCCAGCAGCGTCGGGCTAGCGGGTTACGAGCAGTACTTC.

This chain uses TRBV7-2 with TRBJ2-1, with D possibly TRBD2 on 5 matching bases. The CDR3 extends over 18 amino acids. V was shortened by 5 bases and J by 1 base, with 21 bases between the two germline ends. Germline CDR1 SGHTA, CDR2 FQGNSA. The chain's CDR3 is CASSPVNLREWSYNEQFF. CDR3 coding DNA: TGTGCCAGCAGCCCGGTAAATTTAAGGGAGTGGTCCTACAATGAGCAGTTCTTC.

The genes are TRBV9 and TRBJ1-6; 7 nucleotides match TRBD1. Losses at the gene ends were 3 bases for V and 9 bases for J; bases not matched to a gene: 6. CDR3 size: 14 residues. CDR1 and CDR2 (germline): SGDLS, YYNGEE. The CDR3 nucleotides are TGTGCCAGCAGCGGACAGGGCGGCTCTTCACCCCTCCACTTT. Amino acids: CASSGQGGSSPLHF.

V gene TRBV1 combines with J gene TRBJ2-3; the table calls TRBD2, which could not be checked here. TRBV1 is a recognized pseudogene. The CDR3 is 17 residues long. Here the CDR3 reads CTSSPRGTSGGTDTQYF. CDR3 coding DNA: TGCACCAGCAGCCCCCGGGGGACTAGCGGTGGCACAGATACGCAGTATTTT.

This chain links TRBV9 with TRBJ1-2; D perhaps matches TRBD1 (6 bases). The CDR3 has 15 amino acids. Between the trimmed V and J ends, which lost 4 bases and 2 bases, there was a span of 15 bases. Germline-derived CDR1 and CDR2 are SGDLS and YYNGEE. The CDR3 bases are TGTGCCAGCAGCTCCAGGGGACCGAGCAACTATGGCTACACCTTC. It translates to CASSSRGPSNYGYTF.

V gene TRBV7-9 combines with J gene TRBJ2-7; tentatively, D is TRBD1 (5 bases). The CDR3 covers 15 residues. V gave up 5 bases and J gave up 3 bases, with 17 bases separating them. Germline assignment: CDR1 SEHNR and CDR2 FQNEAQ (reference sequence). DNA of the CDR3: TGTGCCAGCAGCCACAGGCTGCAGCCCTTCTACGAGCAGTACTTC. Its translation: CASSHRLQPFYEQYF.